This TCR beta chain was captured in a study of blood T cell repertoires in COVID-19. Background on the study: Researchers got acute and convalescent COVID-19 samples from the United States, Italy and Spain. The cDNA or gDNA used as material had been derived from T cells, B-cell-depleted T cells, or PBMCs.

As processed by the authors: Estimation of nucleated cell counts was performed using reference gene primer amplification. Clones were read by immunoSEQ multiplex PCR, and TCRdb kept only the in-frame ones, dropping some. V and J calls plus clone size are reproduced from that table; the DNA served to infer D and trimming. The repertoire holds under 110,000 clones, with about 91% as singletons. CDR3 size: 13 residues. V trimming: 4 bases; J trimming: 11 bases; junction bases outside the gene matches: 4. Per germline, CDR1 SGHRS and CDR2 YFSETQ. Sequences were obtained from peripheral blood. This chain connects TRBV5-1 to TRBJ2-5; TRBD2 matches at 14 bases. The clonotype comes from a man in his forties or fifties with acute or convalescent COVID-19. The CDR3 bases are TGCGCCAGCAGCACAGGACTAGCGGGGGGACAGTACTTC. Residues: CASSTGLAGGQYF.